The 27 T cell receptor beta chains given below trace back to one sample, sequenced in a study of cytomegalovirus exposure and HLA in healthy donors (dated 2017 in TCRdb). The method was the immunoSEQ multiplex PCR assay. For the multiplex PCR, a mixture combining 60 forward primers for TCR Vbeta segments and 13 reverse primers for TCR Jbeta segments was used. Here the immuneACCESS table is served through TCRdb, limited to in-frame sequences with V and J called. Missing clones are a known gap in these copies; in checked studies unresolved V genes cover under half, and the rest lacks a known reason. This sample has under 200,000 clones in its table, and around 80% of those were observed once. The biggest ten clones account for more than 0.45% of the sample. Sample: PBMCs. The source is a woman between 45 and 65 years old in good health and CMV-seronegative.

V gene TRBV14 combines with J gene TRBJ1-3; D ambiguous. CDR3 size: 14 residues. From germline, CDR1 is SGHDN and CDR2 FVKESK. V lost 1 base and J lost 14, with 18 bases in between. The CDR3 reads CASSQVVPVGLLYF. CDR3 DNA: TGTGCCAGCAGCCAAGTTGTACCAGTGGGCCTTCTATATTTT.

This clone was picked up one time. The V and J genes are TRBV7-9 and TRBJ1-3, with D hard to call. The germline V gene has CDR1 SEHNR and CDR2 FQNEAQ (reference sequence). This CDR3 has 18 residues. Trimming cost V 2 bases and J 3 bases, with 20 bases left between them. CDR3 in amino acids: CASSLFRISLGGGNTIYF. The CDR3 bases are TGTGCCAGCAGCTTATTCCGAATCTCCCTGGGAGGTGGAAACACCATATATTTT.

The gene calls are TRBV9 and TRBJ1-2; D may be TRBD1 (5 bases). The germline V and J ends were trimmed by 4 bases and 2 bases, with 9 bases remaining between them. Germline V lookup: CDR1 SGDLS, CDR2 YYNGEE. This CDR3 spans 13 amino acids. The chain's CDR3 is CASSPRGNYGYTF. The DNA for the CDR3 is TGTGCCAGCAGCCCACGGGGGAACTATGGCTACACCTTC.

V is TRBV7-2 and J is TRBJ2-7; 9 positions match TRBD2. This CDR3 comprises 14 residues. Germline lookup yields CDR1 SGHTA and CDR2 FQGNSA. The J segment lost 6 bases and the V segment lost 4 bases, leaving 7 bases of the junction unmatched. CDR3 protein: CASSSTGLALEQYF. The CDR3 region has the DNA TGTGCCAGCAGCTCGACGGGACTAGCCCTCGAGCAGTACTTC. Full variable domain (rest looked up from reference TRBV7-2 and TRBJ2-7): GAGVSQSPSNKVTEKGKDVELRCDPISGHTALYWYRQSLGQGLEFLIYFQGNSAPDKSGLPSDRFSAERTGGSVSTLTIQRTQQEDSAVYLCASSSTGLALEQYFGPGTRLTVT.

The CDR3 DNA reads TGTGCCAGCAGCCGCCGGGACATCGTTTACAATGAGCAGTTCTTC. The encoded protein is CASSRRDIVYNEQFF. The gene calls are TRBV5-6 and TRBJ2-1; D might be TRBD1 (6 bases). The CDR3 length is 15 residues. Germline CDR1 reads SGHDT; CDR2 reads YYEEEE. With 4 bases removed from V and 4 bases from J, the gap between germline ends came to 15 bases.

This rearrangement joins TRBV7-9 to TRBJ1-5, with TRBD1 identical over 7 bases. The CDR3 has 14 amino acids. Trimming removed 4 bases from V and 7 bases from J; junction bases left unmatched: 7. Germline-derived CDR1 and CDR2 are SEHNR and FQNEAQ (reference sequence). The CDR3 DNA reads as TGTGCCAGCAGCTCTACAGGGGCGATCCAGCCCCAGCATTTT. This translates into CASSSTGAIQPQHF.

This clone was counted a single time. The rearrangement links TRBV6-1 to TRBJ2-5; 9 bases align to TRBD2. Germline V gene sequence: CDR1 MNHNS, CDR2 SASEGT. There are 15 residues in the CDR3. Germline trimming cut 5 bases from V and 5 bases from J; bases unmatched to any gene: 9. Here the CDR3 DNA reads TGTGCCAGCAGTAAGCTGACTAGCGGCAGGGAGACCCAGTACTTC. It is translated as CASSKLTSGRETQYF.

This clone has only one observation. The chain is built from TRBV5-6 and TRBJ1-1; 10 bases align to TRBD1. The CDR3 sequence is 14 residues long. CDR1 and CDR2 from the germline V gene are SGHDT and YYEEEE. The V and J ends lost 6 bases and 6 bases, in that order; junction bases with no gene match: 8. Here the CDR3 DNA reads TGTGCCAGCACTACCGGGACAGGGGTTTCTGAAGCTTTCTTT. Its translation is CASTTGTGVSEAFF.

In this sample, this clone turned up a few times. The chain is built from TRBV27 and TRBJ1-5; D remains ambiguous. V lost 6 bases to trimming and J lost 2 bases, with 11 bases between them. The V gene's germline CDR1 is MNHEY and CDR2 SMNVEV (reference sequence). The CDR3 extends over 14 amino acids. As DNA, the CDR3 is TGTGCCAGCAGGAGTCAAGGAGGCAATCAGCCCCAGCATTTT. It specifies CASRSQGGNQPQHF.

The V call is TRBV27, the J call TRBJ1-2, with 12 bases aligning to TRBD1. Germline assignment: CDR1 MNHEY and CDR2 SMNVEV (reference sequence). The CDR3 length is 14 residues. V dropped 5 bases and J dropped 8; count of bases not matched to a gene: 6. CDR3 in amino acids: CASSPGQGAYGYTF. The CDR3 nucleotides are TGTGCCAGCAGTCCGGGACAGGGGGCATACGGCTACACCTTC.

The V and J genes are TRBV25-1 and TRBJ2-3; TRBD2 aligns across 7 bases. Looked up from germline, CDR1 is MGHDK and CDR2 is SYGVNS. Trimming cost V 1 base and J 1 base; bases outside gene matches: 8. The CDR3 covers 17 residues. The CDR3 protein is CASSESTGLAGTDTQYF. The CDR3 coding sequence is TGTGCCAGCAGTGAATCCACCGGGCTAGCGGGCACAGATACGCAGTATTTT.

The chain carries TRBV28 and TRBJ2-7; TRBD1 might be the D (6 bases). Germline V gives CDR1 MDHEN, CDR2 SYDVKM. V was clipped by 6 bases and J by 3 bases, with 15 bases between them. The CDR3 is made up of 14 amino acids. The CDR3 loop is CASRPDRLDYEQYF. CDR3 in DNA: TGTGCCAGCAGACCAGACAGGTTGGACTACGAGCAGTACTTC.

The CDR3 protein is CASSLSRVGLGSRTQYF. DNA for the CDR3: TGTGCCAGCAGTTTATCACGAGTGGGACTAGGGTCTAGGACCCAGTACTTC. The V and J genes are TRBV27 and TRBJ2-5, with 8 bases identical to TRBD2. This CDR3 is 17 amino acids long. The V segment lost 0 bases and the J segment 7 bases; nucleotides outside the gene matches: 13. Germline V gene data show CDR1 as MNHEY and CDR2 as SMNVEV (reference sequence).

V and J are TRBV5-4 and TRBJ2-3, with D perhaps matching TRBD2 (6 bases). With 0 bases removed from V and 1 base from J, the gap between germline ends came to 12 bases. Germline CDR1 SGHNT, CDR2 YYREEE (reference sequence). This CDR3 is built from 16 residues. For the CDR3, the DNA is TGTGCCAGCAGCTTGGCGGCGGGGTATGGCACAGATACGCAGTATTTT. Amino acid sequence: CASSLAAGYGTDTQYF.

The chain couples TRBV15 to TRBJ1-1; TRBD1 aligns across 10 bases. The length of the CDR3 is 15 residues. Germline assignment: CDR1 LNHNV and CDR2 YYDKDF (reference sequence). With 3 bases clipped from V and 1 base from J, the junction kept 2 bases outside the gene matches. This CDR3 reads CATSRTGGGNTEAFF. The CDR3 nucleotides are TGTGCCACCAGCAGGACAGGGGGCGGGAACACTGAAGCTTTCTTT. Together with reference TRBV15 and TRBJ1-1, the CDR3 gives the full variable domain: DAMVIQNPRYQVTQFGKPVTLSCSQTLNHNVMYWYQQKSSQAPKLLFHYYDKDFNNEADTPDNFQSRRPNTSFCFLDIRSPGLGDTAMYLCATSRTGGGNTEAFFGQGTRLTVV.

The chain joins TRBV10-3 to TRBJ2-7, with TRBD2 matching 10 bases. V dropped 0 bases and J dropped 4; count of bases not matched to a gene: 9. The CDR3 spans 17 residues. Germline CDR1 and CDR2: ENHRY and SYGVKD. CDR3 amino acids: CAISESQVSGGAYEQYF. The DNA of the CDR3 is TGTGCCATCAGTGAGTCCCAGGTCAGCGGGGGGGCTTACGAGCAGTACTTC.

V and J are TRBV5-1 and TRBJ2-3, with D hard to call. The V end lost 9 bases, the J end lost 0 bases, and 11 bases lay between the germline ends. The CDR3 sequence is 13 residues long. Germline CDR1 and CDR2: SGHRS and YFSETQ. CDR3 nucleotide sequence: TGCGCCACCTCTACGACTAGCACAGATACGCAGTATTTT. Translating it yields CATSTTSTDTQYF.

CDR3 in amino acids: CASSYWDSGTYEQYF. The CDR3 region has the DNA TGTGCCAGCAGTTATTGGGATAGCGGGACCTACGAGCAGTACTTC. The V and J genes are TRBV6-5 and TRBJ2-7, with 8 bases lining up with TRBD2. This CDR3 region has 15 residues. Trimming removed 3 bases from V and 2 bases from J; junction bases left unmatched: 6. Germline V lookup: CDR1 MNHEY, CDR2 SVGAGI.

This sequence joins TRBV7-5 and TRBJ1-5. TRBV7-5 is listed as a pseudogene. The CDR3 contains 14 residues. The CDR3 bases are TGTGCCAGAAGTCCCGAGTGGCGGAATCAGCCCCAGCATTTT. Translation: CARSPEWRNQPQHF.

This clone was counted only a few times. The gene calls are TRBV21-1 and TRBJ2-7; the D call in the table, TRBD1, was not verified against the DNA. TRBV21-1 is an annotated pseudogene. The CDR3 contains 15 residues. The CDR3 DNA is TGTGCCAGCAGCAGCGCGACAGGTAGCTCCTACGAGCAGTACTTC. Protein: CASSSATGSSYEQYF.

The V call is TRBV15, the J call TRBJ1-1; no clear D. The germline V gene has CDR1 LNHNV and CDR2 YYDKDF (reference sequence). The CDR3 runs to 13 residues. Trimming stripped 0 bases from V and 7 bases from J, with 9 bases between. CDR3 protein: CATSRDTPGEAFF. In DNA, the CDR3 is TGTGCCACCAGCAGAGATACACCAGGTGAAGCTTTCTTT. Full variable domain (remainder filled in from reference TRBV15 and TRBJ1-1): DAMVIQNPRYQVTQFGKPVTLSCSQTLNHNVMYWYQQKSSQAPKLLFHYYDKDFNNEADTPDNFQSRRPNTSFCFLDIRSPGLGDTAMYLCATSRDTPGEAFFGQGTRLTVV.

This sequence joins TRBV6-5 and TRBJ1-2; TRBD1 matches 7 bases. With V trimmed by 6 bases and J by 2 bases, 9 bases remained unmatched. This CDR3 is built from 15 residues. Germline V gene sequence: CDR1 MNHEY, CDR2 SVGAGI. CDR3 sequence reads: CASRRQGGRNYGYTF. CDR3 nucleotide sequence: TGTGCCAGCAGAAGACAGGGCGGAAGGAACTATGGCTACACCTTC.

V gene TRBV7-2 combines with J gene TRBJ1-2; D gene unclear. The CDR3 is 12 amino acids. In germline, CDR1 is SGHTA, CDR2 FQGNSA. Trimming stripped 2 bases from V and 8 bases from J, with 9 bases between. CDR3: CASSLLLRGYTF. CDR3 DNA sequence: TGTGCCAGCAGCTTACTCCTGAGGGGCTACACCTTC.

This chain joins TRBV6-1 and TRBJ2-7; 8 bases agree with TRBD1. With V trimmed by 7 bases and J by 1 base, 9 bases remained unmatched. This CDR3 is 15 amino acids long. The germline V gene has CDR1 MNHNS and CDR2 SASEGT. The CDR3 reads CASISDRASSYEQYF. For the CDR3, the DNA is TGTGCCAGCATCTCGGACAGGGCCTCGTCCTACGAGCAGTACTTC.

The DNA for the CDR3 is TGTGCCAGCAGCCTCGCCGGGACAGGGTCCTACGAGCAGTACTTC. Protein product: CASSLAGTGSYEQYF. This rearrangement joins TRBV7-9 to TRBJ2-7; 9 nucleotides align to TRBD1. CDR1 SEHNR and CDR2 FQNEAQ come from the germline V gene (reference sequence). V lost 5 bases to trimming and J lost 1 base; unmatched junction nucleotides: 6. This CDR3 has 15 residues.

The CDR3 reads CASSSRAGNTGELFF. CDR3 in DNA: TGCGCCAGCAGCTCTAGAGCGGGGAACACCGGGGAGCTGTTTTTT. This chain links TRBV5-1 with TRBJ2-2; TRBD2 might be the D (6 bases). The CDR3 is made up of 15 amino acids. The germline V and J ends were trimmed by 3 bases and 1 base, with 10 bases remaining between them. CDR1 SGHRS and CDR2 YFSETQ come from the germline V gene.

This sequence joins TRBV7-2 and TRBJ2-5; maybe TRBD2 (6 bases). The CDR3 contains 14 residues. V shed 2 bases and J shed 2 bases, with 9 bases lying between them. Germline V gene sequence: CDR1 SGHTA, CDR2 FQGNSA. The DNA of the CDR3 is TGTGCCAGCAGCTTAATGGGGAGGCAAGAGACCCAGTACTTC. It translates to CASSLMGRQETQYF.